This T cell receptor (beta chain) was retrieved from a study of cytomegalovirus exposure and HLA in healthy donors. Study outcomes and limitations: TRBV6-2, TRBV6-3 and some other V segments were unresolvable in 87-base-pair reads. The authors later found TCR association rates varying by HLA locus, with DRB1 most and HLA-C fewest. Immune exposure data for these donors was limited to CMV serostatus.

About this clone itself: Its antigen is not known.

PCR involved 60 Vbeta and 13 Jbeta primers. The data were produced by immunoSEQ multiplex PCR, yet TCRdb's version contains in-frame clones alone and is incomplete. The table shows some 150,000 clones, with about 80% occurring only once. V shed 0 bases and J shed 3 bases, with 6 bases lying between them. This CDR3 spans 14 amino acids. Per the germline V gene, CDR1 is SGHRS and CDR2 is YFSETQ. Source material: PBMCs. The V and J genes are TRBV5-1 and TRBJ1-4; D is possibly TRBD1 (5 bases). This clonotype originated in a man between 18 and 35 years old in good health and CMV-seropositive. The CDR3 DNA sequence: TGCGCCAGCAGCTTGGAGGGGTCTAATGAAAAACTGTTTTTT. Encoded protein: CASSLEGSNEKLFF.